The following is a TCR beta chain sequence with its context. The antigen remains unidentified. This sample was taken from a study of Ad26.COV2.S vaccination and SARS-CoV-2 variants. Study-wide context: Enrolled in COV1001, the donor was in the Ad26.COV2.S trial arm, which received the vaccine. Ad26.COV2.S shots went into the muscle once or twice, 56 days apart. Notes on the study in general: People given the vaccine had a wider spike-specific TCR breadth than placebo recipients did.

From germline, CDR1 is MNHEY and CDR2 SVGAGI. J was trimmed by 6 bases and V by 7 bases; bases with no gene match: 8. The CDR3 totals 13 residues. Produced via immunoSEQ multiplex PCR; TCRdb's table is partial and in-frame only. The sample lists a few hundred thousand clones; more than 75% were seen once. This sample's treatment: roughly 20 received Ad26.COV2.S at low or high dose, single or two shots; about 5 received placebo; per-sample allocation not given. Samples came from day 63 after the first vaccine or placebo injection. At a Boston site, the person donating was an adult of 18-55 years. The V gene is TRBV6-5, the J gene TRBJ1-2, with 7 bases that match TRBD1. The TCR was taken from a person between 18 and 60 years old who received the Ad26.COV2.S COVID-19 vaccine or a placebo. The source was peripheral blood, collected in a trial of Ad26.COV2.S vaccine versus placebo. DNA of the CDR3: TGTGCCAGCAAATTAGGGGGCAGTGATGGCTACACCTTC. It yields the protein CASKLGGSDGYTF.